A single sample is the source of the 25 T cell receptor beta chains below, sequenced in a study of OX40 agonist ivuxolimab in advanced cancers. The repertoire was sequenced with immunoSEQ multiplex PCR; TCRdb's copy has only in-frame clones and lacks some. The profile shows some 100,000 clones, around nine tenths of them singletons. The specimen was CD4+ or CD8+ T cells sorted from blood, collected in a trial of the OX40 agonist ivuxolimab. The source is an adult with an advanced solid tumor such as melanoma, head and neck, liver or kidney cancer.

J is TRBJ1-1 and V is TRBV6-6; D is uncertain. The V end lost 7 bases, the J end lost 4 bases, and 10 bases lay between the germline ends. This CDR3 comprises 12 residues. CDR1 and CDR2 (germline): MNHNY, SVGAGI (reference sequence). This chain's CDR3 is CASTVTITEAFF. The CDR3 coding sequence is TGTGCCAGCACTGTAACTATCACTGAAGCTTTCTTT.

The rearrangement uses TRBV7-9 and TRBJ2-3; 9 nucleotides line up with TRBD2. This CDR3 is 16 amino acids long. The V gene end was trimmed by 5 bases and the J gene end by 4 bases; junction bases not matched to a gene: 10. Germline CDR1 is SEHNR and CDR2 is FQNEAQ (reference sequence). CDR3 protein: CASSGRLTSGSDTQYF. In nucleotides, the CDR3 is TGTGCCAGCAGCGGGCGACTAACTAGCGGGTCAGATACGCAGTATTTT.

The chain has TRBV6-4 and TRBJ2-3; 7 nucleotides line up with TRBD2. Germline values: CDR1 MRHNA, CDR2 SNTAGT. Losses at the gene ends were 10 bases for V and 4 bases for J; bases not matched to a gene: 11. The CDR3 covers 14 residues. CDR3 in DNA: TGTGCCACTGCCCAAGCGGGACCCTCAGATACGCAGTATTTT. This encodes CATAQAGPSDTQYF.

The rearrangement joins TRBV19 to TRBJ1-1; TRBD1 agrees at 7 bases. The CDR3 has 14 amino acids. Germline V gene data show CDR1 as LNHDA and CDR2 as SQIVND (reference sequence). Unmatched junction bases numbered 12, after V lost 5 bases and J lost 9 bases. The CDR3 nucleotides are TGTGCCAGTAGTCCACGACTCGGACAGGAAAAAGCTTTCTTT. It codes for CASSPRLGQEKAFF.

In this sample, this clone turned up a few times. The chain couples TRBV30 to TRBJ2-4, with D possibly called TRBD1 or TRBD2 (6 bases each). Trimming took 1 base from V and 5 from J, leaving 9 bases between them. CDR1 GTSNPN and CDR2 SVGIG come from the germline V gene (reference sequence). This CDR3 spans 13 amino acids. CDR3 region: CAWSGGAQNIQYF. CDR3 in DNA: TGTGCCTGGAGTGGGGGGGCTCAAAACATTCAGTACTTC.

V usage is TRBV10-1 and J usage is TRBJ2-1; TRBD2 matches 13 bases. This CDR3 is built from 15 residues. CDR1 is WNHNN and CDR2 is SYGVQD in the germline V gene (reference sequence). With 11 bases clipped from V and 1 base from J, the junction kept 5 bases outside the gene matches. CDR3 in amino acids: CASGTSGMSYNEQFF. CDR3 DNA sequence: TGCGCCTCCGGGACTAGCGGGATGTCCTACAATGAGCAGTTCTTC.

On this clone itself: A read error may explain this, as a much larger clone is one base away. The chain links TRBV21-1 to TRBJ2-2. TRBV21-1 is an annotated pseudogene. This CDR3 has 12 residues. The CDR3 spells CASSADTGELFF. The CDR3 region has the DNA TGTGCCAGCAGCGCCGACACCGGGGAGCTGTTTTTT.

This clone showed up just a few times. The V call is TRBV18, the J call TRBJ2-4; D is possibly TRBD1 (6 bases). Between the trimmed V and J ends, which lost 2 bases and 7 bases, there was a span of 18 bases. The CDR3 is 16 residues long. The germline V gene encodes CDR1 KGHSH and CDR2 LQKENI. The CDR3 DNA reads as TGTGCCAGCTCACCAAGACAGGCCCAAGGTTTCAACATTCAGTACTTC. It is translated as CASSPRQAQGFNIQYF.

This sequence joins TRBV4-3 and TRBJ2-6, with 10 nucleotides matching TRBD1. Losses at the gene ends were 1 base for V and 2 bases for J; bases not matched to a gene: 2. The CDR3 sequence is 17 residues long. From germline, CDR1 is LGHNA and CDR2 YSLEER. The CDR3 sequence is CASSQAGTGAGANVLTF. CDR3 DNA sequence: TGCGCCAGCAGCCAAGCCGGGACAGGGGCTGGGGCCAACGTCCTGACTTTC.

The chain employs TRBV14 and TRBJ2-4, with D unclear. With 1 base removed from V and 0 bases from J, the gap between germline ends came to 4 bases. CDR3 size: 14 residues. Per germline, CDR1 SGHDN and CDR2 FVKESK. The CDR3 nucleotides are TGTGCCAGCAGCCAAGGGGGAGCCAAAAACATTCAGTACTTC. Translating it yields CASSQGGAKNIQYF.

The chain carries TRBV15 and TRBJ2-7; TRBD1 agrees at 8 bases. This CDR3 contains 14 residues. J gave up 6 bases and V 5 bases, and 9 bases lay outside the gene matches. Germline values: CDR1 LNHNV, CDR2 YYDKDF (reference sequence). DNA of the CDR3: TGTGCCACCAGCGGGTGGACAGGGAATGCCGAGCAGTACTTC. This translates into CATSGWTGNAEQYF.

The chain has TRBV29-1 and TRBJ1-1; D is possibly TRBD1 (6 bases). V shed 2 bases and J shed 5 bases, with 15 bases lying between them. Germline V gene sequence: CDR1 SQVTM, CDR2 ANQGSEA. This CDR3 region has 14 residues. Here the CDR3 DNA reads TGCAGCGTTGAAAAAGAGGGGGTAGGGACTGAAGCTTTCTTT. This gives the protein CSVEKEGVGTEAFF.

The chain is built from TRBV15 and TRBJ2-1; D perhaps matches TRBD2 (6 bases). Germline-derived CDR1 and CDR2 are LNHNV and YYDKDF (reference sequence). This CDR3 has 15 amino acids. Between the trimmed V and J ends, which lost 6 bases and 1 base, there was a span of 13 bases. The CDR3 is CATRSGVGSYNEQFF. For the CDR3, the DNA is TGTGCCACCAGGTCGGGGGTGGGGTCCTACAATGAGCAGTTCTTC.

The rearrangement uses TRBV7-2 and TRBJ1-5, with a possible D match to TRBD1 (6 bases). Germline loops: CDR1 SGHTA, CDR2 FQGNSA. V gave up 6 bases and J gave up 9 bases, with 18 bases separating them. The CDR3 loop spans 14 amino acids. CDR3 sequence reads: CASSGSRGRGPQHF. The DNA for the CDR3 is TGTGCCAGCAGTGGTAGCAGAGGCAGGGGGCCCCAGCATTTT.

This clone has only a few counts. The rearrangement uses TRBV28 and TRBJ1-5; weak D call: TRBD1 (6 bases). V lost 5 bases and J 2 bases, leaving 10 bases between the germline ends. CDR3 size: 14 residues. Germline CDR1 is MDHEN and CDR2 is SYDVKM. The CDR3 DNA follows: TGTGCCAGCAGTACAGGGTTTGGCAATCAGCCCCAGCATTTT. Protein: CASSTGFGNQPQHF.

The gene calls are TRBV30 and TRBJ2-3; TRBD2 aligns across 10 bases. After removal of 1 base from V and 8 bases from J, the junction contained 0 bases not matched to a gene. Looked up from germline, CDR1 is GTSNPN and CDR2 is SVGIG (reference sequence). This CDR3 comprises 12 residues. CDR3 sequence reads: CAWSASGGTQYF. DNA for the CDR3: TGTGCCTGGAGTGCTAGCGGGGGTACGCAGTATTTT.

In nucleotides, the CDR3 is TGTGCCAGCAGTTCCAGACAGGGCATCTCCTACAATGAGCAGTTCTTC. Amino acids: CASSSRQGISYNEQFF. The chain recombines TRBV27 with TRBJ2-1; 7 bases are a match to TRBD1. Per the germline V gene, CDR1 is MNHEY and CDR2 is SMNVEV (reference sequence). V lost 4 bases to trimming and J lost 0 bases; unmatched junction nucleotides: 6. CDR3 length: 16 residues.

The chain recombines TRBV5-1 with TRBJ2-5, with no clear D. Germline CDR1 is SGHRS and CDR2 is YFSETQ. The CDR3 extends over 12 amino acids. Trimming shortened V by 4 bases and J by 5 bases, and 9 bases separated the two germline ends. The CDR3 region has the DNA TGCGCCAGCAGCCCTGGTACGGAGACCCAGTACTTC. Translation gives CASSPGTETQYF.

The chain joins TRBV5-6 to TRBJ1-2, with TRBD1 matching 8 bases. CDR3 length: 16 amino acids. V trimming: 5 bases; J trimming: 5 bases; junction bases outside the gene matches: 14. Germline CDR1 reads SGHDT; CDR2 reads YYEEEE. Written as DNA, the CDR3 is TGTGCCAGCAGACCGCAGGGGGCGCTCCCCAGGTATGGCTACACCTTC. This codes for CASRPQGALPRYGYTF.

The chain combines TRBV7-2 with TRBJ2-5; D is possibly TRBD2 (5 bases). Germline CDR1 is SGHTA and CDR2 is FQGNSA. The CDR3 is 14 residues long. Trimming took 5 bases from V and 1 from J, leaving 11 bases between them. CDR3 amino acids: CASSRAGAQETQYF. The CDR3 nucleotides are TGTGCCAGCAGCCGGGCGGGTGCCCAAGAGACCCAGTACTTC.

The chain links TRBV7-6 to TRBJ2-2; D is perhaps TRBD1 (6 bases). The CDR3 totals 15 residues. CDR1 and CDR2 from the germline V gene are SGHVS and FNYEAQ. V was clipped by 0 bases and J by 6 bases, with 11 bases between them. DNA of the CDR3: TGTGCCAGCAGCTTAGCACGACAGGCCTCCGGGGAGCTGTTTTTT. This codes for CASSLARQASGELFF.

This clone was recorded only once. CDR3 sequence: CASTLPGYSNQPQHF. The CDR3 nucleotides read TGTGCCAGCACCCTGCCGGGGTATAGCAATCAGCCCCAGCATTTT. The chain is built from TRBV28 and TRBJ1-5; D not certain. Trimming shortened V by 7 bases and J by 0 bases, and 13 bases separated the two germline ends. This CDR3 region has 15 residues. CDR1 and CDR2 (germline): MDHEN, SYDVKM. Filled out from reference TRBV28 and TRBJ1-5, the complete variable domain reads DVKVTQSSRYLVKRTGEKVFLECVQDMDHENMFWYRQDPGLGLRLIYFSYDVKMKEKGDIPEGYSVSREKKERFSLILESASTNQTSMYLCASTLPGYSNQPQHFGDGTRLSIL.

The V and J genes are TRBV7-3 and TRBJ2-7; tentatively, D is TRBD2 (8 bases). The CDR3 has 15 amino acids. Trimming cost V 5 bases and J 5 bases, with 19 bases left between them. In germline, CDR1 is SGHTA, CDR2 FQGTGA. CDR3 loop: CASSPGPGGGHEQYF. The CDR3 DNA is TGTGCCAGCAGCCCGGGGCCGGGAGGGGGCCACGAGCAGTACTTC.

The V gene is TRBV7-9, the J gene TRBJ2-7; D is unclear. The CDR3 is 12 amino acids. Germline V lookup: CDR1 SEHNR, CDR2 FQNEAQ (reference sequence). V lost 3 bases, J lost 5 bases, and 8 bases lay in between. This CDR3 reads CASSLGINEQYF. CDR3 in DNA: TGTGCCAGCAGCTTGGGCATTAACGAGCAGTACTTC.

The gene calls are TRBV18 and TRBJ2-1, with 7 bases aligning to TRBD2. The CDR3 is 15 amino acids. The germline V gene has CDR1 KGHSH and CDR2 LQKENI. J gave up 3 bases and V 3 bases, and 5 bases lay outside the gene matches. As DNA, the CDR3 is TGTGCCAGCTCACCTAGGGGAGGGGACTACAATGAGCAGTTCTTC. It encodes CASSPRGGDYNEQFF.